Below, 7 T cell receptor beta chains from the same sample are listed, as sequenced in a study of spatial heterogeneity in lung cancer. Time point given: sample taken at primary tumor resection. Tumor, nontumor lung or frozen PBMC supplied whole RNA, sequenced without sorting. TCRdb fed the 5' RACE reads into MiXCR, producing one record per CDR3 protein. The table lists roughly 25,000 distinct CDR3 sequences, approximately 7.2% of them singletons. The sample here was PBMCs, taken at surgery. These receptors were obtained from a male donor with early-stage non-small cell lung cancer.

This clonotype has only a few counts. The chain uses TRBV7-9 and TRBJ1-4; D may be TRBD1 (6 bases). CDR3 size: 15 residues. Germline values: CDR1 SEHNR, CDR2 FQNEAQ (reference sequence). The V gene lost 5 bases and the J gene lost 3 bases, with 13 bases spanning the gap. DNA of the CDR3: TGTGCCAGCAGCCCCAAGGGGGGCGCTAATGAAAAACTGTTTTTT. Its translation: CASSPKGGANEKLFF.

This clonotype is termed medium-sized. DNA for the CDR3: TGCGCCAGCAGCTTCGGTCGGGCCGAGCAGTACTTC. It is translated as CASSFGRAEQYF. The rearrangement joins TRBV5-1 to TRBJ2-7; D remains ambiguous. The V gene's germline CDR1 is SGHRS and CDR2 YFSETQ. V lost 2 bases to trimming and J lost 6 bases, with 9 bases between them. CDR3 length: 12 amino acids.

In its sample, this clonotype was seen many times. A read error may account for a junction end that differs from germline. The V and J genes are TRBV18 and TRBJ1-3, with D uncertain. This CDR3 is 17 amino acids long. Germline V CDR1 and CDR2: KGHSH, LQKENI. CDR3 coding DNA: TGTGCCAGCTCATCACCCGGTACGACGCCATCTGGAAACACCATATATTTT. It encodes CASSSPGTTPSGNTIYF.

J is TRBJ2-3 and V is TRBV5-1, with TRBD1 identical over 9 bases. This CDR3 region has 17 residues. The J segment lost 4 bases and the V segment lost 0 bases, leaving 9 bases of the junction unmatched. Germline loops: CDR1 SGHRS, CDR2 YFSETQ. The CDR3, as DNA: TGCGCCAGCAGCTTGGAACCGGGACAGGGAGACGCAGATACGCAGTATTTT. The encoded protein is CASSLEPGQGDADTQYF. Supplemented by reference TRBV5-1 and TRBJ2-3, the full variable domain reads KAGVTQTPRYLIKTRGQQVTLSCSPISGHRSVSWYQQTPGQGLQFLFEYFSETQRNKGNFPGRFSGRQFSNSRSEMNVSTLELGDSALYLCASSLEPGQGDADTQYFGPGTRLTVL.

Ten or more counts support this clonotype. The chain uses TRBV4-2 and TRBJ1-4, with D uncertain. The CDR3 is made up of 14 amino acids. V lost 4 bases and J 8 bases, leaving 14 bases between the germline ends. Germline loops: CDR1 LGHNA, CDR2 YNFKEQ. The CDR3 sequence: CASSPDPQGEKLFF. The CDR3 DNA sequence: TGTGCCAGCAGCCCGGACCCTCAAGGGGAAAAACTGTTTTTT.

This clonotype was detected ten times or more. CDR3 residues: CASSASPGQSNTGELFF. The CDR3 DNA sequence: TGCGCCAGCAGTGCCTCCCCGGGACAGAGTAACACCGGGGAGCTGTTTTTT. This chain connects TRBV5-1 to TRBJ2-2, with TRBD1 matching over 7 bases. V trimming: 5 bases; J trimming: 2 bases; junction bases outside the gene matches: 12. CDR1 and CDR2 (germline): SGHRS, YFSETQ. The CDR3 is made up of 17 amino acids.

At least ten counts were recorded for this clonotype. The V and J genes are TRBV20-1 and TRBJ2-3, with 14 bases that match TRBD2. Germline CDR1 reads DFQATT; CDR2 reads SNEGSKA (reference sequence). The CDR3 spans 19 residues. Germline trimming cut 5 bases from V and 1 base from J; bases unmatched to any gene: 14. The CDR3, as DNA: TGCAGTGCTGGGAATCCGGGACTAGCGGGAGACCTGCGCACAGATACGCAGTATTTT. It codes for CSAGNPGLAGDLRTDTQYF.